These 32 T cell receptor beta chains were all obtained from the same sample, sequenced in a study of CD8 T cells in Susac syndrome. RNA, at 0.5 to 1 ug, was reverse transcribed with random hexamers. MiXCR was run by TCRdb on the immunoSEQ multiplex PCR reads, yielding one entry per CDR3 protein. The profile shows some 160,000 distinct CDR3 sequences, around 94% of them singletons. Input material: CD4+ T cells from PBMCs. The receptor source for this set is a human donor with Susac syndrome.

This clonotype was observed a single time. The chain links TRBV4-2 to TRBJ2-3, with 9 positions matching TRBD2. The germline CDR1 and CDR2 sequences are LGHNA and YNFKEQ. Trimming at V came to 0 bases and at J to 2 bases, leaving 3 bases not matched to a gene. CDR3 length: 16 amino acids. Here the CDR3 DNA reads TGTGCCAGCAGCCAAGACCCTAGCGGGGTCACAGATACGCAGTATTTT. Translating it yields CASSQDPSGVTDTQYF.

The chain recombines TRBV7-3 with TRBJ2-3, with D perhaps TRBD1 or TRBD2 (6 bases each). This CDR3 is built from 16 residues. Germline values: CDR1 SGHTA, CDR2 FQGTGA. Trimming removed 1 base at V and 2 bases at J, with 13 bases between. The CDR3: CASSLKGGTNTDTQYF. As DNA, the CDR3 is TGTGCCAGCAGCTTAAAAGGGGGGACCAACACAGATACGCAGTATTTT.

The chain has TRBV20-1 and TRBJ1-2; perhaps TRBD1 as D (6 bases). The CDR3 is made up of 16 amino acids. CDR1 is DFQATT and CDR2 is SNEGSKA in the germline V gene (reference sequence). Trimming stripped 6 bases from V and 0 bases from J, with 20 bases between. The CDR3 region has the DNA TGCAGTGCCCATAAAGTAACAGGGAAAGCTAACTATGGCTACACCTTC. This gives the protein CSAHKVTGKANYGYTF.

The chain couples TRBV20-1 to TRBJ1-1; D is undetermined. Trimming pared 2 bases from V and 3 bases from J, leaving 7 bases between. The CDR3 loop spans 12 amino acids. CDR1 and CDR2 (germline): DFQATT, SNEGSKA (reference sequence). DNA of the CDR3: TGCAGTGCTAGAAGACGGGACACTGAAGCTTTCTTT. Its protein is CSARRRDTEAFF.

This chain links TRBV4-2 with TRBJ2-2; TRBD1 or TRBD2 may be the D gene (5 bases each). The CDR3 covers 17 residues. Germline CDR1 and CDR2: LGHNA and YNFKEQ. V was pared by 3 bases and J by 4 bases, with 18 bases between. The CDR3 sequence is CASSQSQALGTTGELFF. The CDR3 DNA reads as TGTGCCAGCAGCCAGTCCCAGGCCCTGGGGACCACCGGGGAGCTGTTTTTT.

This clonotype was observed a single time. The chain combines TRBV4-2 with TRBJ2-7; D gene unclear. The CDR3 extends over 13 amino acids. In germline, CDR1 is LGHNA, CDR2 YNFKEQ. The V gene lost 3 bases and the J gene lost 2 bases, with 8 bases spanning the gap. In DNA form, the CDR3 reads TGTGCCAGCAGCCAGATCGGACCCTACGAGCAGTACTTC. As protein: CASSQIGPYEQYF.

The chain is built from TRBV15 and TRBJ2-4, with 8 positions matching TRBD1. The CDR3 length is 16 residues. Unmatched junction bases numbered 5, after V lost 4 bases and J lost 0 bases. The germline V gene has CDR1 LNHNV and CDR2 YYDKDF (reference sequence). CDR3 bases: TGTGCCACCAGCATCCAGGGGGCTGGAGCCAAAAACATTCAGTACTTC. Translating it yields CATSIQGAGAKNIQYF.

V gene TRBV29-1 combines with J gene TRBJ2-7, with D possibly being TRBD1 (6 bases). CDR3 length: 12 amino acids. Germline CDR1 and CDR2: SQVTM and ANQGSEA. V was pared by 7 bases and J by 4 bases, with 14 bases between. CDR3: CSGRRGSYEQYF. The CDR3 nucleotides are TGCAGCGGGCGTAGGGGGTCATACGAGCAGTACTTC.

V gene TRBV20-1 combines with J gene TRBJ2-7; TRBD1 is a possible D gene (6 bases). Germline V gene lookup returns CDR1 DFQATT and CDR2 SNEGSKA (reference sequence). The V and J ends lost 5 bases and 3 bases respectively, with 17 bases between them. The CDR3 is 14 amino acids. In DNA form, the CDR3 reads TGCAGTGCTTTTTACGCCGGGACAATCTACGAGCAGTACTTC. As protein: CSAFYAGTIYEQYF.

The gene calls are TRBV20-1 and TRBJ1-2; D may be TRBD1 (6 bases). This CDR3 region has 12 residues. Germline V gives CDR1 DFQATT, CDR2 SNEGSKA (reference sequence). CDR3 loop: CMVGDNHYGYTF. Written as DNA, the CDR3 is TGCATGGTGGGGGACAATCACTATGGCTACACCTTC.

The chain is built from TRBV5-4 and TRBJ2-1; 12 nucleotides agree with TRBD2. V lost 3 bases to trimming and J lost 5 bases; unmatched junction nucleotides: 6. This CDR3 region has 16 residues. Germline lookup yields CDR1 SGHNT and CDR2 YYREEE (reference sequence). CDR3 DNA: TGTGCCAGCAGCTCCAAACTAGCGGGGGGAAACAATGAGCAGTTCTTC. As protein: CASSSKLAGGNNEQFF. Variable domain in full (rest from reference TRBV5-4 and TRBJ2-1): ETGVTQSPTHLIKTRGQQVTLRCSSQSGHNTVSWYQQALGQGPQFIFQYYREEENGRGNFPPRFSGLQFPNYSSELNVNALELDDSALYLCASSSKLAGGNNEQFFGPGTRLTVL.

The chain uses TRBV5-4 and TRBJ1-2; D is possibly TRBD1 (5 bases). The CDR3 is 15 residues long. Deletions cut 0 bases from V and 2 bases from J, with 11 bases between. Germline V CDR1 and CDR2: SGHNT, YYREEE (reference sequence). The CDR3 reads CASSLDTGRNYGYTF. CDR3 nucleotides: TGTGCCAGCAGCTTGGACACAGGTCGAAACTATGGCTACACCTTC.

V is TRBV27 and J is TRBJ1-2; D gene uncertain. Trimming stripped 6 bases from V and 4 bases from J, with 15 bases between. Germline V gene data show CDR1 as MNHEY and CDR2 as SMNVEV (reference sequence). The CDR3 has 14 residues. The chain's CDR3 is CASSGDAGFYGYTF. The CDR3 bases are TGTGCCAGCAGCGGTGACGCAGGCTTCTATGGCTACACCTTC.

The chain couples TRBV5-1 to TRBJ1-1; the D gene is possibly TRBD1 (6 bases). This CDR3 has 15 residues. Germline V gene data show CDR1 as SGHRS and CDR2 as YFSETQ. Trimming took 0 bases from V and 4 from J, leaving 13 bases between them. CDR3 nucleotides: TGCGCCAGCAGCTTGGCCGGGGGGCAGGGCACTGAAGCTTTCTTT. Translation: CASSLAGGQGTEAFF.

V gene TRBV7-3 combines with J gene TRBJ1-1, with D tentatively TRBD1 (6 bases). With 5 bases removed from V and 3 bases from J, the gap between germline ends came to 16 bases. CDR1 is SGHTA, CDR2 FQGTGA, per germline. This CDR3 has 15 residues. CDR3 DNA: TGTGCCAGCAGCCCCTCTCGTGGGGGCTACACTGAAGCTTTCTTT. It specifies CASSPSRGGYTEAFF.

The chain has TRBV20-1 and TRBJ1-2, with D unresolved. V was cut by 3 bases and J by 2 bases, with 16 bases left in between. Germline V gene lookup returns CDR1 DFQATT and CDR2 SNEGSKA (reference sequence). CDR3 size: 15 residues. CDR3 protein: CSASIDGRANYGYTF. DNA for the CDR3: TGCAGTGCTAGTATCGATGGGAGGGCCAACTATGGCTACACCTTC.

The chain joins TRBV29-1 to TRBJ2-1; D gene ambiguous. Trimming removed 1 base from V and 6 bases from J, with 7 bases in between. The V gene's germline CDR1 is SQVTM and CDR2 ANQGSEA. This CDR3 region has 12 residues. The CDR3 sequence: CSVEGTANEQFF. In nucleotides, the CDR3 is TGCAGCGTTGAAGGAACAGCCAATGAGCAGTTCTTC.

This chain joins TRBV7-2 and TRBJ2-7, with 7 bases that match TRBD1. J was trimmed by 3 bases and V by 1 base; bases with no gene match: 3. The germline CDR1 and CDR2 sequences are SGHTA and FQGNSA. The CDR3 is 14 residues long. CDR3 nucleotides: TGTGCCAGCAGCTTAGTCCAGGGGGACTACGAGCAGTACTTC. The encoded protein is CASSLVQGDYEQYF.

V gene TRBV23-1 combines with J gene TRBJ1-2; no definite D call. TRBV23-1 is classed as an ORF, of uncertain function. Trimming left V 11 bases short and J 2 bases short, with 24 bases between. The CDR3 extends over 16 amino acids. CDR3 DNA sequence: TGCGCCGGAAAAGTGGGTGACGCAGCGAAGAACTATGGCTACACCTTC. Its protein is CAGKVGDAAKNYGYTF.

The V call is TRBV3-1, the J call TRBJ2-1; 12 bases align to TRBD2. The CDR3 runs 18 residues. Germline-derived CDR1 and CDR2 are LGHDT and YNNKEL (reference sequence). J was trimmed by 6 bases and V by 4 bases; bases with no gene match: 13. The DNA of the CDR3 is TGTGCCAGCAGCCGCTTCGGCTCTGGGACTAGCGGGTCCAATGAGCAGTTCTTC. Amino acids: CASSRFGSGTSGSNEQFF.

This sequence joins TRBV5-6 and TRBJ2-2; the D is unclear. This CDR3 spans 13 amino acids. Germline assignment: CDR1 SGHDT and CDR2 YYEEEE. Between the trimmed V and J ends, which lost 5 bases and 7 bases, there was a span of 12 bases. The DNA for the CDR3 is TGTGCCAGCAGTCGCGTTTCGATCGGGGAGCTGTTTTTT. Encoded protein: CASSRVSIGELFF.

The chain recombines TRBV6-5 with TRBJ1-1; 8 nucleotides line up with TRBD1. V gave up 2 bases and J gave up 5 bases; unmatched junction bases: 7. CDR1 MNHEY and CDR2 SVGAGI come from the germline V gene. CDR3 length: 15 amino acids. Here the CDR3 reads CASSYPGQGGTEAFF. CDR3 nucleotide sequence: TGTGCCAGCAGTTACCCTGGACAGGGCGGGACTGAAGCTTTCTTT.

In DNA form, the CDR3 reads TGCAGCGTTGGAAACAGGGGGAATCAGCCCCAGCATTTT. Translating it yields CSVGNRGNQPQHF. This sequence joins TRBV29-1 and TRBJ1-5; 8 bases are a match to TRBD1. Germline CDR1 is SQVTM and CDR2 is ANQGSEA. CDR3 length: 13 amino acids. The ends lost 4 bases at V and 4 bases at J; junction bases unmatched: 3. Together with reference TRBV29-1 and TRBJ1-5, the CDR3 gives the full variable domain: SAVISQKPSRDICQRGTSLTIQCQVDSQVTMMFWYRQQPGQSLTLIATANQGSEATYESGFVIDKFPISRPNLTFSTLTVSNMSPEDSSIYLCSVGNRGNQPQHFGDGTRLSIL.

The chain carries TRBV25-1 and TRBJ2-2; D assignment may be TRBD1 or TRBD2 (6 bases each). Trimming cost V 8 bases and J 2 bases, with 12 bases left between them. Germline V gene lookup returns CDR1 MGHDK and CDR2 SYGVNS. The CDR3 consists of 14 residues. This CDR3 is CASSWGANTGELFF. The CDR3 coding sequence is TGTGCCAGCTCTTGGGGGGCAAACACCGGGGAGCTGTTTTTT.

This clonotype was detected only a few times. The V gene is TRBV7-2, the J gene TRBJ2-2; D gene ambiguous. Trimming stripped 6 bases from V and 2 bases from J, with 7 bases between. Germline V gene sequence: CDR1 SGHTA, CDR2 FQGNSA. The CDR3 has 13 amino acids. As DNA, the CDR3 is TGTGCCAGCAGTTTACTCAACACCGGGGAGCTGTTTTTT. The encoded protein is CASSLLNTGELFF.

V gene TRBV5-6 combines with J gene TRBJ2-3, with 12 positions matching TRBD2. J gave up 4 bases and V 4 bases, and 7 bases lay outside the gene matches. In germline, CDR1 is SGHDT, CDR2 YYEEEE. The CDR3 is 16 amino acids. CDR3 protein: CASSRTSGEPADTQYF. For the CDR3, the DNA is TGTGCCAGCAGCCGGACTAGCGGGGAACCGGCAGATACGCAGTATTTT.

The V call is TRBV15, the J call TRBJ2-7, with 9 bases aligning to TRBD1. After removal of 1 base from V and 0 bases from J, the junction contained 7 bases not matched to a gene. CDR1 and CDR2 from the germline V gene are LNHNV and YYDKDF (reference sequence). The CDR3 is 17 residues long. CDR3 sequence (DNA): TGTGCCACCAGCAGAGTGCTTTGGGACAGGGACTCCTACGAGCAGTACTTC. This encodes CATSRVLWDRDSYEQYF.

The rearrangement joins TRBV5-6 to TRBJ2-2; 10 nucleotides align to TRBD1. J gave up 6 bases and V 5 bases, and 10 bases lay outside the gene matches. CDR1 SGHDT and CDR2 YYEEEE come from the germline V gene. The CDR3 consists of 16 residues. The CDR3 sequence is CASSRRDRGLSGELFF. DNA for the CDR3: TGTGCCAGCAGTCGCCGGGACAGGGGATTATCCGGGGAGCTGTTTTTT.

The V and J genes are TRBV19 and TRBJ2-7; TRBD1 matches 7 bases. CDR1 LNHDA and CDR2 SQIVND come from the germline V gene (reference sequence). The CDR3 is 13 amino acids. J gave up 2 bases and V 7 bases, and 5 bases lay outside the gene matches. The CDR3 protein is CASKAQGAYEQYF. CDR3 nucleotide sequence: TGTGCCAGTAAGGCCCAGGGGGCCTACGAGCAGTACTTC.

The genes are TRBV14 and TRBJ2-7; no reliable D call. The CDR3 totals 13 residues. V was trimmed by 4 bases and J by 1 base, leaving 8 bases between them. In germline, CDR1 is SGHDN, CDR2 FVKESK. Here the CDR3 reads CASSPSGSYEQYF. The CDR3 DNA follows: TGTGCCAGCAGCCCGTCCGGGTCCTACGAGCAGTACTTC.

This clonotype was observed once. The rearrangement joins TRBV12-3 or TRBV12-4 to TRBJ1-5; D is uncertain. CDR3 length: 14 amino acids. The V and J ends lost 10 bases and 0 bases respectively, with 13 bases between them. The CDR3 sequence is CATHTGYSNQPQHF. In nucleotides, the CDR3 is TGTGCCACCCACACCGGATATAGCAATCAGCCCCAGCATTTT.

This sequence joins TRBV6-5 and TRBJ2-7, with D perhaps TRBD1 (6 bases). This CDR3 region has 13 residues. V was pared by 5 bases and J by 4 bases, with 12 bases between. CDR1 and CDR2 (germline): MNHEY, SVGAGI. CDR3 residues: CASSGGVRYEQYF. In nucleotides, the CDR3 is TGTGCCAGCAGTGGGGGCGTTCGGTACGAGCAGTACTTC.